The 6 T cell receptor beta chains presented below share a single source sample, sequenced in a study of T cell repertoires in cytomegalovirus infection. Their antigen targets remain unknown. TCRdb re-called the reads with MiXCR, one entry per CDR3 protein. The sample shows roughly 500,000 distinct CDR3 sequences, roughly 46% of them seen only once. This specimen was cultured PBMCs, taken from culture after CMV antigen stimulation. The receptors derive from a human donor in good health (CMV status not recorded). Some clones in this sample may be carry-over from other donors' samples.

V and J are TRBV7-9 and TRBJ1-6; 9 bases are shared with TRBD1. The V gene end was trimmed by 5 bases and the J gene end by 9 bases; junction bases not matched to a gene: 8. The CDR3 runs to 15 residues. CDR1 and CDR2 (germline): SEHNR, FQNEAQ (reference sequence). CDR3 DNA sequence: TGTGCCAGCAGCCGCACAGGGGGCGAAGGTTCACCCCTCCACTTT. This codes for CASSRTGGEGSPLHF.

In its sample, this clonotype was seen many times. This sequence joins TRBV7-2 and TRBJ1-1; D gene uncertain. Trimming pared 0 bases from V and 5 bases from J, leaving 13 bases between. This CDR3 is built from 15 residues. Germline V gene lookup returns CDR1 SGHTA and CDR2 FQGNSA. CDR3 nucleotide sequence: TGTGCCAGCAGCTTAGCGCGGGGAAAGTTGACTGAAGCTTTCTTT. It yields the protein CASSLARGKLTEAFF.

This clonotype was observed a handful of times. The chain employs TRBV7-2 and TRBJ1-1; D not resolved. V was clipped by 6 bases and J by 0 bases, with 11 bases between them. Germline V gene data show CDR1 as SGHTA and CDR2 as FQGNSA. The CDR3 contains 14 residues. CDR3 nucleotide sequence: TGTGCCAGCAGGGCCCTCCCAATGAACACTGAAGCTTTCTTT. Its protein product is CASRALPMNTEAFF.

The J gene is TRBJ1-1, the V gene TRBV7-6, with D unresolved. The CDR3 length is 14 residues. Germline values: CDR1 SGHVS, CDR2 FNYEAQ. The V and J ends lost 4 bases and 3 bases respectively, with 12 bases between them. CDR3 amino acids: CASSSAPRDTEAFF. The CDR3 bases are TGTGCCAGCAGCTCGGCCCCACGAGACACTGAAGCTTTCTTT.

This clonotype has just a few counts. J is TRBJ2-7 and V is TRBV7-3, with 7 bases matching TRBD1. From germline, CDR1 is SGHTA and CDR2 FQGTGA. The CDR3 extends over 13 amino acids. V lost 8 bases and J lost 5; bases outside the gene matches: 9. This CDR3 reads CASGRGQGDEQYF. CDR3 nucleotide sequence: TGTGCCAGCGGAAGGGGGCAGGGCGACGAGCAGTACTTC.

V is TRBV12-3 or TRBV12-4 and J is TRBJ2-7; D call uncertain. Trimming pared 6 bases from V and 2 bases from J, leaving 11 bases between. This CDR3 has 13 residues. For the CDR3, the DNA is TGTGCCAGCAGCCCAGAAAGAGCCTACGAGCAGTACTTC. It is translated as CASSPERAYEQYF.